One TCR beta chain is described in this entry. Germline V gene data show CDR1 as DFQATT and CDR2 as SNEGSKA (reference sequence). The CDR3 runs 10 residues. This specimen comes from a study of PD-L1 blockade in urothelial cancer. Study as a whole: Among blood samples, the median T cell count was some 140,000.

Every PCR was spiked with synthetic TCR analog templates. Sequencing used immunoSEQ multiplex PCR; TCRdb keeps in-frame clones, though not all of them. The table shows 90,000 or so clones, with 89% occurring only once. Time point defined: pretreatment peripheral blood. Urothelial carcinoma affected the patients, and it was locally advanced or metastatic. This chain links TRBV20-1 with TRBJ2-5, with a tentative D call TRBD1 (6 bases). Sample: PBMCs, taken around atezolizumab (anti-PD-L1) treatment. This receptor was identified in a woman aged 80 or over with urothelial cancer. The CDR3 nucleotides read TGCAGCCCCAGGGGCGAGACCCAGTACTTC. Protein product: CSPRGETQYF.